This entry lists 20 T cell receptor beta chains sequenced from one sample in a study of technical replicates of blood from a handful of donors. TCRdb's copy holds only in-frame clones and misses some; the assay was immunoSEQ multiplex PCR. The sample includes roughly 65,000 clones, approximately 86% of them seen just once. Sequenced: PBMCs. These receptors all stem from a human donor in good health. Some clones in this sample may be carry-over from other donors' samples.

The V and J genes are TRBV5-1 and TRBJ2-1; 9 nucleotides line up with TRBD2. This CDR3 region has 16 residues. CDR1 SGHRS and CDR2 YFSETQ come from the germline V gene. Unmatched junction bases numbered 5, after V lost 4 bases and J lost 0 bases. CDR3 sequence: CASSGVAGDSYNEQFF. CDR3 nucleotides: TGCGCCAGCAGCGGCGTAGCGGGGGACTCCTACAATGAGCAGTTCTTC.

This clone was seen a handful of times. The CDR3 sequence: CASSDGGPLHF. Here the CDR3 DNA reads TGTGCCAGCAGTGACGGAGGGCCCCTCCACTTT. This chain joins TRBV2 and TRBJ1-6; D is ambiguous. The V end lost 3 bases, the J end lost 13 bases, and 7 bases lay between the germline ends. CDR3 length equals 11 residues. Per germline, CDR1 SNHLY and CDR2 FYNNEI.

The chain is built from TRBV15 and TRBJ2-1, with 8 bases fitting TRBD1. Per the germline V gene, CDR1 is LNHNV and CDR2 is YYDKDF (reference sequence). The CDR3 has 15 residues. With 3 bases clipped from V and 0 bases from J, the junction kept 1 base outside the gene matches. DNA of the CDR3: TGTGCCACCAGCAGTGACAGGGGCTCCTACAATGAGCAGTTCTTC. Amino acids: CATSSDRGSYNEQFF.

The rearrangement uses TRBV4-3 and TRBJ1-2; 7 bases map to TRBD1. Looked up from germline, CDR1 is LGHNA and CDR2 is YSLEER. Unmatched junction bases numbered 14, after V lost 3 bases and J lost 7 bases. CDR3 length equals 16 residues. CDR3 protein: CASSQDTRGLRSGYTF. CDR3 nucleotide sequence: TGCGCCAGCAGCCAGGATACCAGGGGGTTGCGTTCTGGCTACACCTTC.

This clone was seen only once. The chain joins TRBV5-1 to TRBJ2-3; 9 bases match TRBD1. V lost 2 bases to trimming and J lost 2 bases; unmatched junction nucleotides: 3. Germline CDR1 and CDR2: SGHRS and YFSETQ. There are 15 residues in the CDR3. In nucleotides, the CDR3 is TGCGCCAGCAGCTTACAGGGGGCGTACACAGATACGCAGTATTTT. It translates to CASSLQGAYTDTQYF.

The V gene is TRBV9, the J gene TRBJ1-1; unclear D gene. V was cut by 3 bases and J by 5 bases, with 17 bases left in between. The CDR3 covers 15 residues. The V gene's germline CDR1 is SGDLS and CDR2 YYNGEE. The CDR3 region is CASSAHVNPETEAFF. DNA for the CDR3: TGTGCCAGCAGCGCTCACGTAAATCCGGAGACTGAAGCTTTCTTT.

This chain joins TRBV10-1 and TRBJ2-7; 9 positions match TRBD2. V shed 9 bases, J shed 1 base, and the junction held 10 bases outside the gene matches. The CDR3 length is 15 residues. Germline V gene sequence: CDR1 WNHNN, CDR2 SYGVQD (reference sequence). Here the CDR3 reads CARPRVSGGSYEQYF. CDR3 nucleotide sequence: TGCGCCAGGCCCAGGGTGAGCGGGGGGTCCTACGAGCAGTACTTC.

This chain joins TRBV10-3 and TRBJ2-3, with 8 bases identical to TRBD2. J was trimmed by 0 bases and V by 3 bases; bases with no gene match: 8. The V gene's germline CDR1 is ENHRY and CDR2 SYGVKD. The CDR3 spans 17 residues. Written as DNA, the CDR3 is TGTGCCATCAGTGAAGTTTTAGCGGGGTTTAGCACAGATACGCAGTATTTT. Protein: CAISEVLAGFSTDTQYF.

This clone is a singleton in its sample. The chain uses TRBV30 and TRBJ2-5; D gene ambiguous. Germline-derived CDR1 and CDR2 are GTSNPN and SVGIG (reference sequence). V lost 2 bases and J 1 base, leaving 14 bases between the germline ends. The CDR3 is made up of 15 amino acids. CDR3 protein: CAWSIFTATQETQYF. CDR3 nucleotide sequence: TGTGCCTGGAGTATTTTCACAGCCACCCAAGAGACCCAGTACTTC.

V is TRBV4-1 and J is TRBJ1-5; 7 bases match TRBD1. V trimming: 0 bases; J trimming: 4 bases; junction bases outside the gene matches: 12. There are 18 residues in the CDR3. The germline CDR1 and CDR2 sequences are MGHRA and YSYEKL. The CDR3 DNA is TGCGCCAGCAGCCAAGATGGTCCGGGACAGAAAAGTAATCAGCCCCAGCATTTT. Amino acid sequence: CASSQDGPGQKSNQPQHF.

The chain has TRBV4-1 and TRBJ1-2; 8 bases match TRBD1. The CDR3 length is 16 residues. J gave up 2 bases and V 1 base, and 6 bases lay outside the gene matches. Germline CDR1 reads MGHRA; CDR2 reads YSYEKL. As DNA, the CDR3 is TGCGCCAGCAGCCAAGTTGGACAGGGAATCAACTATGGCTACACCTTC. Its translation is CASSQVGQGINYGYTF.

This chain links TRBV6-5 with TRBJ1-5; D gene ambiguous. V lost 0 bases, J lost 7 bases, and 10 bases lay in between. Looked up from germline, CDR1 is MNHEY and CDR2 is SVGAGI. CDR3 size: 14 residues. CDR3 nucleotide sequence: TGTGCCAGCAGTTACTCCGGGTCGCGGCAGCCCCAGCATTTT. Its translation is CASSYSGSRQPQHF.

CDR3 coding DNA: TGTGCCAGCAGCTTGTCAGGGGCCGAGCAGTACTTC. This translates into CASSLSGAEQYF. The chain links TRBV5-6 to TRBJ2-7; D may be TRBD1 (6 bases). The germline V and J ends were trimmed by 1 base and 6 bases, with 8 bases remaining between them. Germline-derived CDR1 and CDR2 are SGHDT and YYEEEE. This CDR3 is 12 amino acids long.

The genes are TRBV7-2 and TRBJ1-1; D uncertain. The CDR3 length is 14 residues. Trimming took 1 base from V and 7 from J, leaving 13 bases between them. Looked up from germline, CDR1 is SGHTA and CDR2 is FQGNSA. The CDR3 sequence: CASSLGSSRYEAFF. DNA of the CDR3: TGTGCCAGCAGCTTAGGTAGCAGTCGATATGAAGCTTTCTTT.

V gene TRBV28 combines with J gene TRBJ1-3; TRBD1 matches at 8 bases. Per the germline V gene, CDR1 is MDHEN and CDR2 is SYDVKM. This CDR3 is built from 17 residues. V lost 4 bases to trimming and J lost 0 bases; unmatched junction nucleotides: 8. The DNA of the CDR3 is TGTGCCAGCAGTTCCCAGGGACAGGCCTTCTCTGGAAACACCATATATTTT. It yields the protein CASSSQGQAFSGNTIYF.

The chain joins TRBV11-2 to TRBJ2-2, with no clear D. Trimming pared 1 base from V and 11 bases from J, leaving 8 bases between. The CDR3 spans 12 residues. CDR1 is SGHAT, CDR2 FQNNGV, per germline. Written as DNA, the CDR3 is TGTGCCAGCAGCTTAGTACTCCAAGAGCTGTTTTTT. It yields the protein CASSLVLQELFF.

The V and J genes are TRBV2 and TRBJ2-2; D remains unclear. V shed 8 bases and J shed 5 bases, with 9 bases lying between them. The CDR3 consists of 12 residues. Germline assignment: CDR1 SNHLY and CDR2 FYNNEI. The CDR3 region is CASRLLTGELFF. Here the CDR3 DNA reads TGTGCCAGCCGACTTCTAACCGGGGAGCTGTTTTTT.

The genes are TRBV10-3 and TRBJ2-6, with 7 bases aligning to TRBD1. V trimming: 3 bases; J trimming: 0 bases; junction bases outside the gene matches: 8. Germline V gene sequence: CDR1 ENHRY, CDR2 SYGVKD. CDR3 size: 18 residues. CDR3 in amino acids: CAISELAAGGSGANVLTF. CDR3 DNA: TGTGCCATCAGTGAACTCGCGGCAGGGGGCTCTGGGGCCAACGTCCTGACTTTC.

The chain's CDR3 is CASSIGLAGAKDTQYF. CDR3 coding DNA: TGTGCCAGTAGTATCGGGCTAGCGGGAGCAAAAGATACGCAGTATTTT. The chain carries TRBV19 and TRBJ2-3; 10 nucleotides line up with TRBD2. The CDR3 contains 16 residues. Germline values: CDR1 LNHDA, CDR2 SQIVND (reference sequence). J gave up 5 bases and V 3 bases, and 8 bases lay outside the gene matches.

This CDR3 reads CSVEAGRSTDTQYF. The CDR3 coding sequence is TGCAGCGTTGAGGCGGGACGGTCGACAGATACGCAGTATTTT. The chain links TRBV29-1 to TRBJ2-3, with D possibly matching TRBD2 (6 bases). Looked up from germline, CDR1 is SQVTM and CDR2 is ANQGSEA. V gave up 3 bases and J gave up 3 bases, with 13 bases separating them. The CDR3 sequence is 14 residues long.